This T cell receptor (beta chain) was recovered during a study of identical twins. Turning to this clonotype: A much larger clone differs from this one at a single base, so this may be a read error.

V gave up 3 bases and J gave up 0 bases, with 9 bases separating them. The CDR3 runs to 14 residues. The germline gives CDR1 SQVTM, CDR2 ANQGSEA. Template switching added a universal primer binding site, and final cDNA carried unique molecular identifiers. TCRdb fed the 5' RACE reads into MiXCR, producing one record per CDR3 protein. Of 350,000 or so distinct CDR3 sequences listed, 7% to 9.5% are singletons. The sequenced sample consisted of naive T cells sorted from blood. The clonotype originates from a woman aged 45 to 65 in good health. The chain recombines TRBV29-1 with TRBJ2-1; D not certain. CDR3 in amino acids: CSVEGGRSYNEQFF. The DNA for the CDR3 is TGCAGCGTTGAGGGCGGTCGCTCCTACAATGAGCAGTTCTTC.